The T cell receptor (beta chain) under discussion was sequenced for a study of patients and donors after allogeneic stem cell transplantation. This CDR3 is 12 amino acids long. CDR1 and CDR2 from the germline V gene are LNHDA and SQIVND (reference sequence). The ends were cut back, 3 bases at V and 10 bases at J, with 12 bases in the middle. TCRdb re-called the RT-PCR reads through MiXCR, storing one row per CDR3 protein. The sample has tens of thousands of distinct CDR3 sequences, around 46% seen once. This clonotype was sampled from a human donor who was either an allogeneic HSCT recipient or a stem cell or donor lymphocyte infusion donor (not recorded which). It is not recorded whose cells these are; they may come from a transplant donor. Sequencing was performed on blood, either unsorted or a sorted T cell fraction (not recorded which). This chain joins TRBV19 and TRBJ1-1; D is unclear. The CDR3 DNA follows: TGTGCCAGTAGTATGGAAGGGTTACTAGCTTTCTTT. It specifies CASSMEGLLAFF.